This TCR beta chain was recovered during a study of blood T cell repertoires in COVID-19. Looking at the study overall: The United States, Italy and Spain were the sources of the acute and convalescent COVID-19 samples. Nucleic acid was either cDNA or gDNA, and it came from T cells, B-cell-depleted T cells, or PBMCs.

A single count supports this clone. Original processing notes: Nucleated cell number was recorded as an estimate derived from reference gene primer amplification. The data were produced by immunoSEQ multiplex PCR, yet TCRdb's version contains in-frame clones alone and is incomplete. That table gives V, J and clone size, and the DNA gave D and trimming. The sample yields about 260,000 clones, more than 70% seen once. The CDR3 is made up of 14 amino acids. The V gene's germline CDR1 is KGHSH and CDR2 LQKENI. V lost 5 bases to trimming and J lost 0 bases, with 10 bases between them. Clinical history reported by participants formed the basis on which cohorts were assigned.

The sample consisted of PBMCs or T cells enriched from blood (not recorded which). The V gene is TRBV18, the J gene TRBJ1-1; D is uncertain. The receptor was isolated from a woman aged 40 to 50 with acute COVID-19. Here the CDR3 reads CASSGNFMNTEAFF. The CDR3 DNA reads TGTGCCAGCTCAGGCAATTTCATGAACACTGAAGCTTTCTTT.